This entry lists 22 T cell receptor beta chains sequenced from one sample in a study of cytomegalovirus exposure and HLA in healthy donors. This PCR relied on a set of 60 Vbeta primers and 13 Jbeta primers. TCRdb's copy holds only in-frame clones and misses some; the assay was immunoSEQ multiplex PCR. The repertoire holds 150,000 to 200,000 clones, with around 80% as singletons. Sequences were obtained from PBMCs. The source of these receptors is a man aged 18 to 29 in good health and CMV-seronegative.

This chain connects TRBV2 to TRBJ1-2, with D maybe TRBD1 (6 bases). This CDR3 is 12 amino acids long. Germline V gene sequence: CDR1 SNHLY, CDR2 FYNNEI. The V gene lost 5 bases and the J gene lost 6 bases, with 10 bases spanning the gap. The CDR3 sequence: CASSSAGDGYTF. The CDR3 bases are TGTGCCAGCAGTTCGGCAGGGGATGGCTACACCTTC.

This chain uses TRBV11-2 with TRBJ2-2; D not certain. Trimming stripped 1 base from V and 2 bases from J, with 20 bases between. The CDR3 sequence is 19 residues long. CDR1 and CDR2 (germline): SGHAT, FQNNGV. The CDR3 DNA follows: TGTGCCAGCAGCTTAGGTCTGATATTGTATGCTAAAAACACCGGGGAGCTGTTTTTT. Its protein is CASSLGLILYAKNTGELFF.

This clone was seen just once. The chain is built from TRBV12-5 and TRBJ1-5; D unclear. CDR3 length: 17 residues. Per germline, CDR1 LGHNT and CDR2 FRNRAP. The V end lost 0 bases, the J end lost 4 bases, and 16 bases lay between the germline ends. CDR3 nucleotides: TGTGCTAGTGGTTTGGTACGAGAGGGATTAGGTAATCAGCCCCAGCATTTT. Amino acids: CASGLVREGLGNQPQHF.

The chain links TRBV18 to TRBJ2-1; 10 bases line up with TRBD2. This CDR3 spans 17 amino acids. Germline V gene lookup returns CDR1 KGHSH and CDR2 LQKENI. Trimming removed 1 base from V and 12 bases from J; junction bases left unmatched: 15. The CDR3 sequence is CASSPLPEAGGPVRQFF. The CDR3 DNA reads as TGTGCCAGCTCACCACTCCCGGAAGCGGGGGGGCCTGTACGGCAGTTCTTC.

The DNA for the CDR3 is TGTGCCAGCAGTTGGGACAGAAACACTGAAGCTTTCTTT. This translates into CASSWDRNTEAFF. The chain employs TRBV27 and TRBJ1-1; 7 nucleotides match TRBD1. The CDR3 has 13 amino acids. Germline V gene lookup returns CDR1 MNHEY and CDR2 SMNVEV (reference sequence). V trimming: 4 bases; J trimming: 2 bases; junction bases outside the gene matches: 1.

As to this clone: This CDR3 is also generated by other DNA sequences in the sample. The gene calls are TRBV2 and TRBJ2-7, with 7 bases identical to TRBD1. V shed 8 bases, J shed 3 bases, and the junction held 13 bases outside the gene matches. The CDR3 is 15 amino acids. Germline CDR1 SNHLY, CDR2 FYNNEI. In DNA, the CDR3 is TGTGCCAGCTGCCCTGACAGGGCGGCTAACTACGAGCAGTACTTC. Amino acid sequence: CASCPDRAANYEQYF.

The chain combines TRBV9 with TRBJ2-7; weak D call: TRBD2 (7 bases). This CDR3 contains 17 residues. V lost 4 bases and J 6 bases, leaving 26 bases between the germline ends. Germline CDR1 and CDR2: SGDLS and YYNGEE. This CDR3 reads CASSPLGRGGRGGEQYF. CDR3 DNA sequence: TGTGCCAGCAGCCCACTCGGCAGGGGAGGGAGAGGCGGCGAGCAGTACTTC. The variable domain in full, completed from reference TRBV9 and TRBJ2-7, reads DSGVTQTPKHLITATGQRVTLRCSPRSGDLSVYWYQQSLDQGLQFLIQYYNGEERAKGNILERFSAQQFPDLHSELNLSSLELGDSALYFCASSPLGRGGRGGEQYFGPGTRLTVT.

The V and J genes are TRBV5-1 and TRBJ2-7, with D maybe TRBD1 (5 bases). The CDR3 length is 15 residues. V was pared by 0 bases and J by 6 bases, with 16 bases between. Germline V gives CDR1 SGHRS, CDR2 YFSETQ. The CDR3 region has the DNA TGCGCCAGCAGCTTGGCCCCAGGGCTGTCGGGCGAGCAGTACTTC. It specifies CASSLAPGLSGEQYF.

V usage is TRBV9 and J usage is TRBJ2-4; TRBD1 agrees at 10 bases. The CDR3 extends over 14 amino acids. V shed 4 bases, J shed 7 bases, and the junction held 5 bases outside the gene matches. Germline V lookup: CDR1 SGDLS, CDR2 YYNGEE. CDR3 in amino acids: CASSPQDRGNIQYF. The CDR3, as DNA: TGTGCCAGCAGCCCACAGGACAGGGGGAACATTCAGTACTTC.

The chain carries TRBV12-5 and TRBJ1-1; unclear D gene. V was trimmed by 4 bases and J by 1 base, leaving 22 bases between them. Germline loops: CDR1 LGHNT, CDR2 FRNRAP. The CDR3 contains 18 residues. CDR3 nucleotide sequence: TGTGCTAGTGGTTCAGACCAATACGGGTCCTCCGGGAACACTGAAGCTTTCTTT. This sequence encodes CASGSDQYGSSGNTEAFF.

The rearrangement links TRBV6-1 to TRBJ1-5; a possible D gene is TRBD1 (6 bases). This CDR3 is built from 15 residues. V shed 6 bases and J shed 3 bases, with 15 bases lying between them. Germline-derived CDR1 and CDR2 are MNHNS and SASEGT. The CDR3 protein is CASSRGQLYNQPQHF. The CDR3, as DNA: TGTGCCAGCAGCCGCGGACAGCTATACAATCAGCCCCAGCATTTT.

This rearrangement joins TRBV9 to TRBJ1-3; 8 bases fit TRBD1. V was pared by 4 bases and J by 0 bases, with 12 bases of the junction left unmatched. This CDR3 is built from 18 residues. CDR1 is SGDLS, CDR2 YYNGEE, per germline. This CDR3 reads CASSTTSTTGGSGNTIYF. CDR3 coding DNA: TGTGCCAGCAGCACTACTAGTACCACAGGGGGCTCTGGAAACACCATATATTTT.

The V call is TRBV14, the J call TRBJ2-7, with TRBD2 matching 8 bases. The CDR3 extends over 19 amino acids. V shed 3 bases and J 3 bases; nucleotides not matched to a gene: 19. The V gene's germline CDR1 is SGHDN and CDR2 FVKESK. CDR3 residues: CASSHRLAGGLEANYEQYF. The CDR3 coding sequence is TGTGCCAGCAGCCATCGGCTAGCGGGTGGCTTGGAGGCTAACTACGAGCAGTACTTC.

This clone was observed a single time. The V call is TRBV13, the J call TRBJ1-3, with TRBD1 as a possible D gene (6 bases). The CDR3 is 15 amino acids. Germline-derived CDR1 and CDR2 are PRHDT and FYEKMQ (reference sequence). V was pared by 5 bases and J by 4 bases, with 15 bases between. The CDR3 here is CASSRRRGVGNTIYF. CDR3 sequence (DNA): TGTGCCAGCAGCCGACGCAGGGGCGTAGGAAACACCATATATTTT.

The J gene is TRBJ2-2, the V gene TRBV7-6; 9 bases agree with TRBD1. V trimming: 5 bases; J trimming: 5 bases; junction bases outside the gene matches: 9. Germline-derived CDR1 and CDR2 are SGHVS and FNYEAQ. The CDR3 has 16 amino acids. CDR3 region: CASSPPGQGSTGELFF. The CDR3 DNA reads TGTGCCAGCAGCCCGCCCGGACAGGGGTCAACCGGGGAGCTGTTTTTT.

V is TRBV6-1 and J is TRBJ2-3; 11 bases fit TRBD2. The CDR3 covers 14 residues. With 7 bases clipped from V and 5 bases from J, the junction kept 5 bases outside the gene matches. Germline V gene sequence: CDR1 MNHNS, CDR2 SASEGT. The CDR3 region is CASIIAGGIDTQYF. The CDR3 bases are TGTGCCAGCATTATAGCGGGGGGGATAGATACGCAGTATTTT.

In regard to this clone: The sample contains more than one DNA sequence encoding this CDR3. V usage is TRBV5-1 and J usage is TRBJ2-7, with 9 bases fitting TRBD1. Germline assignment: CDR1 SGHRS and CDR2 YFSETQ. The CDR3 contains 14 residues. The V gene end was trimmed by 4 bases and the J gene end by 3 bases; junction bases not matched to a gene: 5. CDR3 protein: CASSPGTGNYEQYF. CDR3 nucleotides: TGCGCCAGCAGCCCAGGGACAGGGAACTACGAGCAGTACTTC. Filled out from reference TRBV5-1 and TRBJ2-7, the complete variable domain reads KAGVTQTPRYLIKTRGQQVTLSCSPISGHRSVSWYQQTPGQGLQFLFEYFSETQRNKGNFPGRFSGRQFSNSRSEMNVSTLELGDSALYLCASSPGTGNYEQYFGPGTRLTVT.

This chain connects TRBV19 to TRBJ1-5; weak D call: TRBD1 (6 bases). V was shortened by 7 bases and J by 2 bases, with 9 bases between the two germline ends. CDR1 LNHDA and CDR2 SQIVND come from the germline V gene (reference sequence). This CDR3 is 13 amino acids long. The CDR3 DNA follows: TGTGCCAGTATGGGGGCCCGCAATCAGCCCCAGCATTTT. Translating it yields CASMGARNQPQHF.

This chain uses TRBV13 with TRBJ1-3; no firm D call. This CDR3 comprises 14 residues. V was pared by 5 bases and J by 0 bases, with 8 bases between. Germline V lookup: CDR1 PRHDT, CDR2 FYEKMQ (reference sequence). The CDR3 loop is CASSPLLSGNTIYF. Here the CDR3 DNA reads TGTGCCAGCAGCCCTCTTCTCTCTGGAAACACCATATATTTT.

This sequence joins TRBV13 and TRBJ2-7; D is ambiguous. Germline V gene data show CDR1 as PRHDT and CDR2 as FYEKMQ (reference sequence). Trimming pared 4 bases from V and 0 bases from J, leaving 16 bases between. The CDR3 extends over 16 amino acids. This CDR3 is CASSSRDGRRSYEQYF. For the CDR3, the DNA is TGTGCCAGCAGCTCCCGAGATGGCAGGCGCTCCTACGAGCAGTACTTC.

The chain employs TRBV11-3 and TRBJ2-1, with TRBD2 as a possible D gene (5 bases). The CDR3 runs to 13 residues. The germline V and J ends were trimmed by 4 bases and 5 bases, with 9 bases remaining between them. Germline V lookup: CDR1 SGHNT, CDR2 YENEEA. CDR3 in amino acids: CASSSIGNNEQFF. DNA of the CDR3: TGTGCCAGCAGCTCGATCGGGAACAATGAGCAGTTCTTC.

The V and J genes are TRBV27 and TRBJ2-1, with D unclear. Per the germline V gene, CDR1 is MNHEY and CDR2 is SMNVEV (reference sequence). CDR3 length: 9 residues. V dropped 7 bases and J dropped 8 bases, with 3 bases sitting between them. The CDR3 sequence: CASTHEQFF. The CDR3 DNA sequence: TGTGCCAGCACTCATGAGCAGTTCTTC.